This TCR beta chain was identified during a study of cytomegalovirus exposure and HLA in healthy donors. Of note for this clone: The antigen is not known.

60 Vbeta and 13 Jbeta primers were used in PCR. Clones were sequenced by immunoSEQ multiplex PCR, and TCRdb holds only the in-frame ones, with some missing. This sample yields roughly 100,000 clones, of which around 83% are seen a single time; more than 3% belongs to the top ten. Findings and caveats of the study: Looking again later, the authors saw that most CMV-associated TCR beta chains seemed HLA-restricted.

Sequencing input: PBMCs. This receptor was obtained from a female donor in good health and CMV-seropositive.

The CDR3 DNA sequence: TGTGCCAGTAGTATAGTTCCGGGATCTAATGAGCAGTTCTTC. Translating it yields CASSIVPGSNEQFF. The chain links TRBV19 to TRBJ2-1; maybe TRBD2 (5 bases). Germline V gene data show CDR1 as LNHDA and CDR2 as SQIVND (reference sequence). The CDR3 runs to 14 residues. V shed 1 base and J shed 7 bases, with 11 bases lying between them. Full variable domain (rest looked up from reference TRBV19 and TRBJ2-1): DGGITQSPKYLFRKEGQNVTLSCEQNLNHDAMYWYRQDPGQGLRLIYYSQIVNDFQKGDIAEGYSVSREKKESFPLTVTSAQKNPTAFYLCASSIVPGSNEQFFGPGTRLTVL.